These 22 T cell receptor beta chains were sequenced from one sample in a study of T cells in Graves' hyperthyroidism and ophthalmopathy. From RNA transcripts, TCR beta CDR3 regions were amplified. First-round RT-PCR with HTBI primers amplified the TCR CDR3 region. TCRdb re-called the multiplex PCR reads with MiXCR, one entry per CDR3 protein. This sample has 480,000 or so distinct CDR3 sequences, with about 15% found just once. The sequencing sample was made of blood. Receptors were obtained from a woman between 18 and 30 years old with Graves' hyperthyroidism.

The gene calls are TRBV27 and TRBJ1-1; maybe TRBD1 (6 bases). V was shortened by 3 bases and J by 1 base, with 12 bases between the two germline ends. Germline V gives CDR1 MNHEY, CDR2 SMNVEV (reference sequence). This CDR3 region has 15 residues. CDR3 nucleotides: TGTGCCAGCAGTTTGTTGACAGGATCGAACACTGAAGCTTTCTTT. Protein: CASSLLTGSNTEAFF.

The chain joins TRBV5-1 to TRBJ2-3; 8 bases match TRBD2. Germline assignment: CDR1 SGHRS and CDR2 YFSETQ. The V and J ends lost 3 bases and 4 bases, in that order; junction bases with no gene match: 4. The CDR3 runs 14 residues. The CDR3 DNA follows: TGCGCCAGCAGCTCGACTAGCGAGGCAGATACGCAGTATTTT. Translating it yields CASSSTSEADTQYF.

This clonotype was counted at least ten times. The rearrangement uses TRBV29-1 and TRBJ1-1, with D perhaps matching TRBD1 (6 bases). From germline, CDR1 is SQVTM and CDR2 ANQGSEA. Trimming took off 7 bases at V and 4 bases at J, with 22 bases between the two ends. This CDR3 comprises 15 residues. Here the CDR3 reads CSAPTLWGAGTEAFF. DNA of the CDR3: TGCAGCGCACCTACTCTCTGGGGGGCGGGCACTGAAGCTTTCTTT.

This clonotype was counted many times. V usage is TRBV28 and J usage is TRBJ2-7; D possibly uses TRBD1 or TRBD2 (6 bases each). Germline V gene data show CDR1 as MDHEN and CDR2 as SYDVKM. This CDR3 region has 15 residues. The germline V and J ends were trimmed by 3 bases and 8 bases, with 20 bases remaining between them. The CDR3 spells CASSLGRGQPRQQYF. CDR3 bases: TGTGCCAGCAGTTTGGGCCGGGGGCAGCCCCGCCAGCAGTACTTC.

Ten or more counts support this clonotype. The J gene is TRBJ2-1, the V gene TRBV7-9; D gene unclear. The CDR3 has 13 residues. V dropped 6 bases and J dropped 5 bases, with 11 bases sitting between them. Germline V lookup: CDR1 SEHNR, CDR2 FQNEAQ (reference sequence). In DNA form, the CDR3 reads TGTGCCAGCAGTTTTGGACGAGACAATGAGCAGTTCTTC. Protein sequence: CASSFGRDNEQFF.

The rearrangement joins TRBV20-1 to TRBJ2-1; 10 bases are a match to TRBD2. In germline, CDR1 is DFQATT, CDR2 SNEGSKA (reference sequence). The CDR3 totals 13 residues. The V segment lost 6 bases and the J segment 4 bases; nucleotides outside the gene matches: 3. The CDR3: CSAETSGYNEQFF. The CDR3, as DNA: TGCAGTGCCGAGACTAGCGGGTACAATGAGCAGTTCTTC.

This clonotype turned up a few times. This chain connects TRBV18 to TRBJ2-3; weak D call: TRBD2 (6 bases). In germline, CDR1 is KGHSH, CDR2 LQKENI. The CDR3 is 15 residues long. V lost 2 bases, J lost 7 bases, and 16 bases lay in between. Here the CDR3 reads CASSPGSQEGNTQYF. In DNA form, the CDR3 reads TGTGCCAGCTCACCAGGTTCGCAGGAGGGAAATACGCAGTATTTT.

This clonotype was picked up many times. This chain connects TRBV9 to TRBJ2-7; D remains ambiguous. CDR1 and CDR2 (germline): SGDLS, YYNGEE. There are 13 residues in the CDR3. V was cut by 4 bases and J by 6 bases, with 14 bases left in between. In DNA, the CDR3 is TGTGCCAGCAGCCCCAGGCTAGTTGGCGAGCAGTACTTC. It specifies CASSPRLVGEQYF.

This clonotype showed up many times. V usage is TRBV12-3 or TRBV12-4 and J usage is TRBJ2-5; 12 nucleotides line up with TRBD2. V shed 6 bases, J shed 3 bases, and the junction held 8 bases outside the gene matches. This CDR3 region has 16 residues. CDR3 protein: CASSIGTSGPEETQYF. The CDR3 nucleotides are TGTGCCAGCAGCATCGGGACTAGCGGGCCAGAAGAGACCCAGTACTTC.

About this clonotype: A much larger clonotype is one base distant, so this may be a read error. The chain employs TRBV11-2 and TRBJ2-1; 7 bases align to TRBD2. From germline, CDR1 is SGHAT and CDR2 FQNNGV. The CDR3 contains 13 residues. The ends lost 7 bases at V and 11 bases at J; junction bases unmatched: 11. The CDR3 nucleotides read TGTGCCAGCATTGGGGGGGGGAAAAATAAGCAGTTCTTC. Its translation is CASIGGGKNKQFF.

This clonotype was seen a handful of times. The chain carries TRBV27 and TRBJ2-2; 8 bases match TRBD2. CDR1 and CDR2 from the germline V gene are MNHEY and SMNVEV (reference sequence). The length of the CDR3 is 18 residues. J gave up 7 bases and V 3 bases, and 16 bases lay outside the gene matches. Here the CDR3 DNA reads TGTGCCAGCAGTTTTACGGGAGGGTATAGGGAAGTGATCGGGGAGCTGTTTTTT. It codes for CASSFTGGYREVIGELFF.

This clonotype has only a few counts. The CDR3 loop reads CASSLVVAGGPGGGDTQYF. CDR3 DNA sequence: TGTGCCAGCAGCTTAGTAGTAGCGGGAGGGCCAGGGGGAGGAGATACGCAGTATTTT. The chain joins TRBV7-2 to TRBJ2-3, with TRBD2 matching 11 bases. The V gene's germline CDR1 is SGHTA and CDR2 FQGNSA. The CDR3 is made up of 19 amino acids. V dropped 1 base and J dropped 5; count of bases not matched to a gene: 14.

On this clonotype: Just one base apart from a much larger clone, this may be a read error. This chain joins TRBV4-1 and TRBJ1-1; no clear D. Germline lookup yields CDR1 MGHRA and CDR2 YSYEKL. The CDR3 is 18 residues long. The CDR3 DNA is TGCGCCAGCAACCAAGGCAAACCCAAGGGATTGGGGAACACTGAAGCTTTCTTT. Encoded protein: CASNQGKPKGLGNTEAFF.

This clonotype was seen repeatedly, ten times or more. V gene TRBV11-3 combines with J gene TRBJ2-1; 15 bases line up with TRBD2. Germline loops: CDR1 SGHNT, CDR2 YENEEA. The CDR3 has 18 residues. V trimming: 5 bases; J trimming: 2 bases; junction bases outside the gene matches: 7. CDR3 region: CASSPRTSGRATYNEQFF. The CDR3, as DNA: TGTGCCAGCAGCCCCCGGACTAGCGGGAGGGCCACCTACAATGAGCAGTTCTTC.

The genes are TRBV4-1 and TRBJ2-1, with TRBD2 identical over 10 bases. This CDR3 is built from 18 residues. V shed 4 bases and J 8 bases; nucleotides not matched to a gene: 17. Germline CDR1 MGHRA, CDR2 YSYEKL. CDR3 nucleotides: TGCGCCAGCAGCCCCAGACCCCTTAGCGGGAGGCTTGGGGATGAGCAGTTCTTC. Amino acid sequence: CASSPRPLSGRLGDEQFF.

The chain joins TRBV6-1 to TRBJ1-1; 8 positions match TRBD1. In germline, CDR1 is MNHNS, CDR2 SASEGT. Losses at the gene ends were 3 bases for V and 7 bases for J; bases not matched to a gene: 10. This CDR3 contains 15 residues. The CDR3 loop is CASSDDRGLRSEAFF. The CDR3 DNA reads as TGTGCCAGCAGTGACGACAGGGGTTTAAGAAGTGAAGCTTTCTTT.

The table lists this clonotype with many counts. The DNA for the CDR3 is TGCGCCAGCAGCCCGGGAGCAGGCACAGATACGCAGTATTTT. Translating it yields CASSPGAGTDTQYF. The chain employs TRBV5-1 and TRBJ2-3, with D possibly matching TRBD2 (6 bases). The germline CDR1 and CDR2 sequences are SGHRS and YFSETQ. The V end was cut by 4 bases, the J end by 1 base, with 10 bases between. The CDR3 sequence is 14 residues long.

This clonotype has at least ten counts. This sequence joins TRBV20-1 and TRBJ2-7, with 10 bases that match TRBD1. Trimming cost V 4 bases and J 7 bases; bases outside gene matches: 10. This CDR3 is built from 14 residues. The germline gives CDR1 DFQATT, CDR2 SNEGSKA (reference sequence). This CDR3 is CSATRQGALEEQYF. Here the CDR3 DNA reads TGCAGTGCTACAAGACAGGGGGCACTGGAAGAGCAGTACTTC.

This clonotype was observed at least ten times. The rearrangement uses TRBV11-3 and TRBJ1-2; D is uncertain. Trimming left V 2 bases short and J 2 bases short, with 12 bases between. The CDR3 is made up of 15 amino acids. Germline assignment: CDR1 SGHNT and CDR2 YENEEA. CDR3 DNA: TGTGCCAGCAGCTTACAGGCCGGACTGAACTATGGCTACACCTTC. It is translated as CASSLQAGLNYGYTF.

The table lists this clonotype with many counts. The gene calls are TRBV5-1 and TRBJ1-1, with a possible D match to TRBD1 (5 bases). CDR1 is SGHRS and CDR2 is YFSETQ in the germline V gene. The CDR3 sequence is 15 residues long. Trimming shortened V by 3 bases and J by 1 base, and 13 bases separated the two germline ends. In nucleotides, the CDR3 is TGCGCCAGCAGCTCCATAGCGGGGGGGAACACTGAAGCTTTCTTT. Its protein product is CASSSIAGGNTEAFF.

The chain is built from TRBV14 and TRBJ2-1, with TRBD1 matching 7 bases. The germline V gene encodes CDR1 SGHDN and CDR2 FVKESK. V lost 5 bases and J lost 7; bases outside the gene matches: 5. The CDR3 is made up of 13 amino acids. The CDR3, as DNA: TGTGCCAGCAGCAGGGGGCCGGGGAATGAGCAGTTCTTC. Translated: CASSRGPGNEQFF.

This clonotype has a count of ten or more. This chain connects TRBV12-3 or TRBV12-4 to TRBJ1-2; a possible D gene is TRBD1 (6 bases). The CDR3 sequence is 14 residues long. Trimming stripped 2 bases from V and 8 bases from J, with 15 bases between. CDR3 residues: CASSLKLGARGYTF. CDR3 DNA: TGTGCCAGCAGTTTAAAACTGGGGGCGCGGGGCTACACCTTC.